The 13 T cell receptor beta chains reported below all come from one sample, sequenced in a study of early T cells in non-severe SARS-CoV-2 infection. TCRdb independently ran MiXCR on the 5' RACE reads; one entry per CDR3 protein. The table includes fewer than 130,000 distinct CDR3 sequences, around 12% detected once. Sequences were derived from whole blood, sampled at baseline. These receptors all come from an adult who was a healthcare worker with PCR-confirmed SARS-CoV-2 infection or an uninfected control (not recorded which).

The rearrangement uses TRBV3-1 and TRBJ2-7; no firm D call. The V gene's germline CDR1 is LGHDT and CDR2 YNNKEL (reference sequence). The CDR3 loop spans 14 amino acids. The V end lost 0 bases, the J end lost 0 bases, and 6 bases lay between the germline ends. The CDR3 DNA follows: TGTGCCAGCAGCCAAGATTGGTCCTCCTACGAGCAGTACTTC. This encodes CASSQDWSSYEQYF.

This sequence joins TRBV7-2 and TRBJ1-1, with 7 bases aligning to TRBD1. Germline CDR1 reads SGHTA; CDR2 reads FQGNSA. V was pared by 3 bases and J by 2 bases, with 9 bases of the junction left unmatched. The CDR3 is made up of 16 amino acids. CDR3 coding DNA: TGTGCCAGCAGCTTCCAGGACAGGAGACATAACACTGAAGCTTTCTTT. Amino acids: CASSFQDRRHNTEAFF.

This clonotype was recorded many times. This chain joins TRBV7-9 and TRBJ1-2; 7 bases align to TRBD1. The CDR3 is made up of 15 amino acids. Germline V lookup: CDR1 SEHNR, CDR2 FQNEAQ (reference sequence). The V gene end was trimmed by 2 bases and the J gene end by 2 bases; junction bases not matched to a gene: 5. The CDR3 DNA reads TGTGCCAGCAGCTTATGGGGGACAGTCAACTATGGCTACACCTTC. Translating it yields CASSLWGTVNYGYTF.

The chain employs TRBV6-6 and TRBJ1-2; 7 nucleotides align to TRBD1. This CDR3 has 15 residues. Germline V gene data show CDR1 as MNHNY and CDR2 as SVGAGI (reference sequence). The V and J ends lost 5 bases and 4 bases, in that order; junction bases with no gene match: 10. CDR3: CASSNRDSGLYGYTF. DNA of the CDR3: TGTGCCAGCAGTAACCGGGACAGTGGACTCTATGGCTACACCTTC.

This chain uses TRBV9 with TRBJ2-3, with unresolved D. V dropped 7 bases and J dropped 6 bases, with 9 bases sitting between them. The germline gives CDR1 SGDLS, CDR2 YYNGEE. CDR3 size: 11 residues. The CDR3 DNA reads TGTGCCAGCTCCGGATGGGATACGCAGTATTTT. It encodes CASSGWDTQYF.

This sequence joins TRBV20-1 and TRBJ1-1; 9 bases are a match to TRBD1. CDR3 size: 13 residues. V lost 3 bases to trimming and J lost 11 bases; unmatched junction nucleotides: 10. Germline V gene sequence: CDR1 DFQATT, CDR2 SNEGSKA (reference sequence). CDR3 in amino acids: CSARARDRVWAFF. CDR3 DNA: TGCAGTGCTAGGGCCCGGGACAGGGTCTGGGCTTTCTTT.

The V call is TRBV4-1, the J call TRBJ1-2; D is possibly TRBD1 (5 bases). V lost 0 bases to trimming and J lost 2 bases, with 10 bases between them. The CDR3 is 15 amino acids. Germline V gives CDR1 MGHRA, CDR2 YSYEKL. The CDR3 loop reads CASSQDLGRNYGYTF. CDR3 sequence (DNA): TGCGCCAGCAGCCAAGATCTGGGACGGAACTATGGCTACACCTTC.

This clonotype was seen once. The chain is built from TRBV5-1 and TRBJ1-1; 7 bases match TRBD1. Germline trimming cut 4 bases from V and 3 bases from J; bases unmatched to any gene: 9. Germline V gene sequence: CDR1 SGHRS, CDR2 YFSETQ. This CDR3 is 15 amino acids long. CDR3 loop: CASSSRFGTDTEAFF. In DNA, the CDR3 is TGCGCCAGCAGCAGTCGCTTCGGGACAGACACTGAAGCTTTCTTT. Based on the CDR3 plus reference TRBV5-1 and TRBJ1-1, the full variable domain is KAGVTQTPRYLIKTRGQQVTLSCSPISGHRSVSWYQQTPGQGLQFLFEYFSETQRNKGNFPGRFSGRQFSNSRSEMNVSTLELGDSALYLCASSSRFGTDTEAFFGQGTRLTVV.

This clonotype was counted between two and nine times. The chain links TRBV3-1 to TRBJ2-2; no clear D. V shed 0 bases and J shed 4 bases, with 6 bases lying between them. The germline V gene has CDR1 LGHDT and CDR2 YNNKEL (reference sequence). CDR3 length: 14 amino acids. In DNA, the CDR3 is TGTGCCAGCAGCCAAGATTCCCTCACCGGGGAGCTGTTTTTT. It translates to CASSQDSLTGELFF. Together with reference TRBV3-1 and TRBJ2-2, the CDR3 gives the full variable domain: DTAVSQTPKYLVTQMGNDKSIKCEQNLGHDTMYWYKQDSKKFLKIMFSYNNKELIINETVPNRFSPKSPDKAHLNLHINSLELGDSAVYFCASSQDSLTGELFFGEGSRLTVL.

With regard to this clonotype: At one boundary the junction diverges from the germline segment, which might be a read error. The chain carries TRBV11-2 and TRBJ1-1; D gene uncertain. Germline V gene data show CDR1 as SGHAT and CDR2 as FQNNGV. The CDR3 has 13 residues. DNA for the CDR3: TGTGCCAGCAGCTTAAACGTGAACACTGAAGCCTTCTTT. This codes for CASSLNVNTEAFF.

This clonotype was detected only a few times. The CDR3 DNA reads as TGTGCCAGTAGGGCCGTGGACAGCTCCTACGAGCAGTACTTC. Its protein product is CASRAVDSSYEQYF. The rearrangement uses TRBV19 and TRBJ2-7, with D tentatively TRBD1 (6 bases). In germline, CDR1 is LNHDA, CDR2 SQIVND (reference sequence). Deletions cut 6 bases from V and 0 bases from J, with 12 bases between. This CDR3 region has 14 residues.

This clonotype showed up many times. V is TRBV7-3 and J is TRBJ2-7; TRBD1 might be the D (7 bases). Germline CDR1 is SGHTA and CDR2 is FQGTGA. There are 14 residues in the CDR3. The V and J ends lost 5 bases and 6 bases respectively, with 17 bases between them. CDR3 residues: CASSHTGEVGEQYF. CDR3 coding DNA: TGTGCCAGCAGCCACACAGGGGAGGTGGGCGAGCAGTACTTC. The full variable domain, with the rest looked up from reference TRBV7-3 and TRBJ2-7, is GAGVSQTPSNKVTEKGKYVELRCDPISGHTALYWYRQSLGQGPEFLIYFQGTGAADDSGLPNDRFFAVRPEGSVSTLKIQRTERGDSAVYLCASSHTGEVGEQYFGPGTRLTVT.

This clonotype was recorded a few times. The rearrangement uses TRBV6-4 and TRBJ2-1, with D possibly TRBD1 on 5 matching bases. V dropped 5 bases and J dropped 9 bases, with 17 bases sitting between them. The CDR3 extends over 14 amino acids. CDR1 is MRHNA, CDR2 SNTAGT, per germline. The CDR3 region has the DNA TGTGCCAGCAGTAAGGACACCTTGGTAGGTGAGCAGTTCTTC. Protein: CASSKDTLVGEQFF.